This record covers a single TCR beta chain. The sample is drawn from a study of blood T cell repertoires in COVID-19. Across the whole study: Sample material is recorded as cDNA or gDNA derived from T cells, B-cell-depleted T cells, or PBMCs.

Clones were sequenced by immunoSEQ multiplex PCR, and TCRdb holds only the in-frame ones, with some missing. This table holds about 280,000 clones, around four fifths found once. Between the trimmed V and J ends, which lost 5 bases and 8 bases, there was a span of 19 bases. CDR1 is SGHVS and CDR2 is FQNEAQ in the germline V gene. The CDR3 has 16 residues. Sequencing input: peripheral blood. The receptor was isolated from a woman aged 45-59 years who had recovered from COVID-19. The genes are TRBV7-8 and TRBJ1-6; D is perhaps TRBD1 (5 bases). CDR3 protein: CASSLGEGMRDSPLHF. In DNA, the CDR3 is TGTGCCAGCAGCCTTGGGGAGGGGATGCGGGATTCACCCCTCCACTTT.